The 25 T cell receptor beta chains reported below all come from one sample, sequenced in a study of metastatic and nonmetastatic thyroid tumors. With MiXCR, TCRdb reprocessed the PCR reads. The table records about 48,000 clones, around 20% of them present only once. No patient had received any treatment before thyroid surgery. Source material: blood. Receptors originate from a male donor with papillary thyroid cancer or a benign thyroid nodule (not recorded which). Some clones in this sample may be carry-over from other donors' samples.

The chain is built from TRBV7-9 and TRBJ1-1; D is undetermined. Germline CDR1 SEHNR, CDR2 FQNEAQ (reference sequence). V lost 1 base and J 3 bases, leaving 3 bases between the germline ends. The CDR3 has 12 residues. In nucleotides, the CDR3 is TGTGCCAGCAGCTTAGTAGACACTGAAGCTTTCTTT. Translated: CASSLVDTEAFF.

This clone showed up just once. The V call is TRBV5-1, the J call TRBJ2-2; D gene ambiguous. The CDR3 is 14 amino acids. The V gene's germline CDR1 is SGHRS and CDR2 YFSETQ. V lost 1 base and J 2 bases, leaving 6 bases between the germline ends. This CDR3 is CASSLTGNTGELFF. Written as DNA, the CDR3 is TGCGCCAGCAGCTTGACGGGCAACACCGGGGAGCTGTTTTTT.

This clone was recorded at least ten times. The chain joins TRBV5-1 to TRBJ2-2; no clear D. The V and J ends lost 0 bases and 0 bases respectively, with 3 bases between them. Germline CDR1 reads SGHRS; CDR2 reads YFSETQ. The CDR3 has 14 amino acids. The CDR3 DNA is TGCGCCAGCAGCTTGGAAGCGAACACCGGGGAGCTGTTTTTT. It translates to CASSLEANTGELFF.

With regard to this clone: Just one base apart from a much larger clone, this may be a read error. The V and J genes are TRBV20-1 and TRBJ2-7; the D is unclear. The V end lost 5 bases, the J end lost 0 bases, and 5 bases lay between the germline ends. CDR3 size: 11 residues. Germline CDR1 DFQATT, CDR2 SNEGSKA (reference sequence). The CDR3 DNA follows: TGCAGTGCTCTGGGCTCCTACGAGCAGTACTTC. This encodes CSALGSYEQYF.

This clone turned up a few times. The chain is built from TRBV6-1 and TRBJ1-1, with D unclear. The CDR3 covers 13 residues. CDR1 is MNHNS and CDR2 is SASEGT in the germline V gene. With 2 bases removed from V and 1 base from J, the gap between germline ends came to 5 bases. The CDR3 nucleotides are TGTGCCAGCAGTGAACACAAGAACACTGAAGCTTTCTTT. Amino acid sequence: CASSEHKNTEAFF.

There are a few counts of this clone. In the same sample, other DNA sequences code for this CDR3. The chain joins TRBV5-5 to TRBJ1-5; 8 positions match TRBD1. This CDR3 has 15 residues. Germline V gives CDR1 SGHKS, CDR2 YYEKEE (reference sequence). The trim removed 0 bases at V and 5 bases at J, leaving 4 bases unmatched. CDR3 residues: CASSLVGQGYQPQHF. CDR3 in DNA: TGTGCCAGCAGCTTGGTTGGACAGGGATATCAGCCCCAGCATTTT.

This clone was seen ten or more times. This chain links TRBV5-4 with TRBJ2-1, with TRBD2 identical over 11 bases. This CDR3 comprises 16 residues. Trimming took 3 bases from V and 4 from J; bases not matched to a gene: 6. The V gene's germline CDR1 is SGHNT and CDR2 YYREEE (reference sequence). Written as DNA, the CDR3 is TGTGCCAGCAGCTCGTTAGCGGGAGGGGGGTACAATGAGCAGTTCTTC. Translation gives CASSSLAGGGYNEQFF.

With regard to this clone: The junction does not match germline at one end; this may be a read error. The same CDR3 can be traced to other DNA sequences in this sample. The CDR3 loop reads CASSPRQGAVTGNTTYF. Written as DNA, the CDR3 is TGTGCCAGCAGCCCGCGGCAGGGTGCGGTTACTGGAAACACCACATATTTT. The chain recombines TRBV11-2 with TRBJ1-3, with a possible D match to TRBD1 (5 bases). Per the germline V gene, CDR1 is SGHAT and CDR2 is FQNNGV. The CDR3 contains 17 residues. Complete variable domain (other parts from reference TRBV11-2 and TRBJ1-3): EAGVAQSPRYKIIEKRQSVAFWCNPISGHATLYWYQQILGQGPKLLIQFQNNGVVDDSQLPKDRFSAERLKGVDSTLKIQPAKLEDSAVYLCASSPRQGAVTGNTTYFGEGSWLTVV.

The rearrangement links TRBV9 to TRBJ2-7; no reliable D call. Per germline, CDR1 SGDLS and CDR2 YYNGEE. The CDR3 totals 8 residues. CDR3 nucleotide sequence: TGTGCCAGCAGCGGGATCCCGGTA. Amino acid sequence: CASSGIPV.

About this clone: A clone one base away is much larger, so this may be a read error. J is TRBJ1-2 and V is TRBV28, with D unresolved. CDR1 is MDHEN, CDR2 SYDVKM, per germline. V was shortened by 4 bases and J by 3 bases, with 9 bases between the two germline ends. The CDR3 sequence is 13 residues long. DNA for the CDR3: TGTGCCAGCAGTTCGGCATGGTACTATGGCTACACCTTC. Translating gives CASSSAWYYGYTF.

This sequence joins TRBV6-5 and TRBJ1-1; 9 bases line up with TRBD1. This CDR3 is built from 16 residues. Unmatched junction bases numbered 4, after V lost 2 bases and J lost 0 bases. Looked up from germline, CDR1 is MNHEY and CDR2 is SVGAGI. The CDR3 sequence is CASSYQRTGVNTEAFF. The CDR3 DNA is TGTGCCAGCAGTTACCAACGGACAGGGGTGAACACTGAAGCTTTCTTT.

This clone was recorded a few times. V and J are TRBV6-4 and TRBJ2-3, with TRBD2 as a possible D gene (5 bases). CDR1 and CDR2 from the germline V gene are MRHNA and SNTAGT. CDR3 length: 14 amino acids. V shed 6 bases and J shed 2 bases, with 12 bases lying between them. The CDR3 nucleotides read TGTGCCAGCAGCCCCGGAGCGGACACAGATACGCAGTATTTT. It codes for CASSPGADTDTQYF.

This clone has a count of ten or more. J is TRBJ2-2 and V is TRBV27; no reliable D call. Per germline, CDR1 MNHEY and CDR2 SMNVEV (reference sequence). Trimming pared 3 bases from V and 2 bases from J, leaving 7 bases between. This CDR3 has 14 residues. CDR3 protein: CASSFGINTGELFF. Here the CDR3 DNA reads TGTGCCAGCAGTTTCGGCATCAACACCGGGGAGCTGTTTTTT.

This clone was seen a handful of times. A much larger clonotype is one base distant, so this may be a read error. V gene TRBV28 combines with J gene TRBJ2-3, with a weak D call TRBD2 (5 bases). The CDR3 covers 14 residues. The V end was cut by 6 bases, the J end by 3 bases, with 13 bases between. The germline gives CDR1 MDHEN, CDR2 SYDVKM. This CDR3 reads CASRPGERTDTQYF. The CDR3 nucleotides are TGTGCCAGCAGGCCCGGGGAGAGAACAGATACGCAGTATTTT.

V is TRBV5-1 and J is TRBJ2-2; D may be TRBD2 (6 bases). This CDR3 contains 14 residues. V shed 10 bases and J shed 0 bases, with 13 bases lying between them. The germline V gene has CDR1 SGHRS and CDR2 YFSETQ. This CDR3 is CASAPSANTGELFF. In DNA, the CDR3 is TGCGCCTCGGCCCCTAGCGCGAACACCGGGGAGCTGTTTTTT.

The rearrangement uses TRBV7-2 and TRBJ2-5; D is uncertain. Germline V lookup: CDR1 SGHTA, CDR2 FQGNSA. Deletions cut 5 bases from V and 5 bases from J, with 9 bases between. The CDR3 loop spans 12 amino acids. The CDR3 coding sequence is TGTGCCAGCAGCAAGAATGTTGAGACCCAGTACTTC. This translates into CASSKNVETQYF.

The sample holds many counts of this clone. The chain links TRBV4-1 to TRBJ2-5; D is possibly TRBD1 (5 bases). The V gene lost 1 base and the J gene lost 4 bases, with 16 bases spanning the gap. The germline CDR1 and CDR2 sequences are MGHRA and YSYEKL. The CDR3 has 16 residues. The CDR3 DNA reads TGCGCCAGCAGCCAAGTGGTATCTCCAGGGCGAGAGACCCAGTACTTC. Translated: CASSQVVSPGRETQYF.

Only one count was recorded for this clone. The DNA for the CDR3 is TGTGCCAGCTCATCCAATTCTGATCAGCCCCAGCATTTT. It translates to CASSSNSDQPQHF. V gene TRBV18 combines with J gene TRBJ1-5; D remains unclear. The germline CDR1 and CDR2 sequences are KGHSH and LQKENI. CDR3 size: 13 residues. Trimming took 5 bases from V and 5 from J, leaving 10 bases between them.

This chain connects TRBV6-2 or TRBV6-3 to TRBJ2-1, with D possibly being TRBD1 (7 bases). Germline CDR1 is MNHEY and CDR2 is SVGEGT. CDR3 length: 16 amino acids. V lost 7 bases and J lost 3, with 19 bases in between. Here the CDR3 reads CASTGGRWGDYNEQFF. The CDR3 nucleotides are TGTGCCAGCACAGGGGGGCGGTGGGGCGACTACAATGAGCAGTTCTTC.

This clone was recorded many times. Other DNA sequences in this sample translate to the same CDR3. The DNA of the CDR3 is TGCGCCAGCAGCTCGACGGGACTAGCGGGAGATGGTAGGCAGTACTTC. As protein: CASSSTGLAGDGRQYF. This chain uses TRBV5-1 with TRBJ2-7; 14 bases are a match to TRBD2. Germline CDR1 reads SGHRS; CDR2 reads YFSETQ. Trimming cost V 3 bases and J 9 bases; bases outside gene matches: 11. CDR3 length equals 16 residues.

The rearrangement joins TRBV30 to TRBJ2-3, with D hard to call. The CDR3 consists of 12 residues. Germline-derived CDR1 and CDR2 are GTSNPN and SVGIG (reference sequence). Trimming stripped 0 bases from V and 2 bases from J, with 3 bases between. The CDR3 loop is CAWSVSTDTQYF. The CDR3 DNA is TGTGCCTGGAGTGTCTCCACAGATACGCAGTATTTT.

CDR3 bases: TGTGCCAGCAGTTTGGCGGGCTTCTACGAGCAGTACTTC. Amino acids: CASSLAGFYEQYF. The rearrangement links TRBV28 to TRBJ2-7; TRBD2 is a possible D gene (5 bases). Germline V lookup: CDR1 MDHEN, CDR2 SYDVKM. Trimming cost V 3 bases and J 3 bases, with 9 bases left between them. This CDR3 is built from 13 residues.

This clone was observed at least ten times. The V gene is TRBV11-3, the J gene TRBJ2-1; 7 bases line up with TRBD1. CDR3 length: 17 residues. Germline-derived CDR1 and CDR2 are SGHNT and YENEEA. Unmatched junction bases numbered 17, after V lost 5 bases and J lost 7 bases. The CDR3 reads CASSHGINRGLGNEQFF. DNA for the CDR3: TGTGCCAGCAGCCACGGTATAAACAGGGGATTAGGGAATGAGCAGTTCTTC.

This clone was detected ten times or more. V is TRBV2 and J is TRBJ2-5; 9 nucleotides match TRBD2. CDR3 size: 16 residues. Losses at the gene ends were 6 bases for V and 0 bases for J; bases not matched to a gene: 8. CDR1 SNHLY and CDR2 FYNNEI come from the germline V gene. The CDR3 DNA reads TGTGCCAGCAGATCTCTACTAGCGGGCTACCAAGAGACCCAGTACTTC. It codes for CASRSLLAGYQETQYF.

This clone has a count of ten or more. The chain uses TRBV18 and TRBJ1-5; 11 nucleotides line up with TRBD1. CDR3 length equals 17 residues. CDR1 KGHSH and CDR2 LQKENI come from the germline V gene. The ends lost 0 bases at V and 2 bases at J; junction bases unmatched: 3. This CDR3 is CASSPPGQGVGNQPQHF. The CDR3 DNA follows: TGTGCCAGCTCACCACCGGGACAGGGGGTCGGCAATCAGCCCCAGCATTTT.